This T cell receptor beta chain was identified in a study of blood T cells in healthy people across ages. Of note for this clonotype: Its specificity is not known.

Next came a second PCR, run for about 7 to 12 cycles, which used a sample-barcoded 5' primer along with a J-beta primer mix. TCRdb recomputed calls from the 5' RACE reads with MiXCR, one row per CDR3 protein. Of about 1.7 million distinct CDR3 sequences in the sample, under 30% are singletons; the top ten hold roughly 8.2%. Study-level findings and limits: Age brought a roughly linear fall in TCR beta diversity measured per million T cells. The long-lived group displayed more naive CD4+ cells, plus higher diversity, than the aged donors did.

Trimming removed 5 bases from V and 8 bases from J, with 24 bases in between. The CDR3 has 16 residues. Germline CDR1 and CDR2: LGHNA and YSLEER. The J gene is TRBJ1-2, the V gene TRBV4-3; TRBD1 might be the D (5 bases). The TCR was taken from a woman in her twenties or thirties in good health. Input material: blood. The CDR3 loop reads CASSGGGAISVGGYTF. The DNA of the CDR3 is TGCGCCAGCAGCGGGGGGGGTGCAATCTCGGTAGGAGGCTACACCTTC.